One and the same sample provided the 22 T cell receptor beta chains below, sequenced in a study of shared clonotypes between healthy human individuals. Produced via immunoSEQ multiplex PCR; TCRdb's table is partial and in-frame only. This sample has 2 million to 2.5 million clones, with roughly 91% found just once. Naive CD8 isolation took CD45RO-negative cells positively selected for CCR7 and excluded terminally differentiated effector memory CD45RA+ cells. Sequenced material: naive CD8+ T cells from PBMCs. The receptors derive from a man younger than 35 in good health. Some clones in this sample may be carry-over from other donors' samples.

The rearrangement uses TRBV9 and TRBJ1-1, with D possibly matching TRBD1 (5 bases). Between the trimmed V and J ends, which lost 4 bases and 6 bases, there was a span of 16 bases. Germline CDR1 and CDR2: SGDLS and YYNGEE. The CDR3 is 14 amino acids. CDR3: CASSPPSGVAEAFF. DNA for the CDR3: TGTGCCAGCAGCCCACCGTCGGGGGTGGCTGAAGCTTTCTTT.

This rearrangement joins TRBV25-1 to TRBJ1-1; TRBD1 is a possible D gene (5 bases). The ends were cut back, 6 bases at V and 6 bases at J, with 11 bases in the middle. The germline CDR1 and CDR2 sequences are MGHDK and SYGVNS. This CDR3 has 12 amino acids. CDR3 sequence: CASRLGGSEAFF. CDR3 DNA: TGTGCCAGCAGGCTGGGGGGATCTGAAGCTTTCTTT.

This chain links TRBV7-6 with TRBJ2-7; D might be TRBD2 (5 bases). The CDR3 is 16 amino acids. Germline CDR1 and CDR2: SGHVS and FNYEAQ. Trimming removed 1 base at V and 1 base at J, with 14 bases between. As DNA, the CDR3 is TGTGCCAGCAGCTTAGAGTCGTATCCGGGGTCCTACGAGCAGTACTTC. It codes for CASSLESYPGSYEQYF.

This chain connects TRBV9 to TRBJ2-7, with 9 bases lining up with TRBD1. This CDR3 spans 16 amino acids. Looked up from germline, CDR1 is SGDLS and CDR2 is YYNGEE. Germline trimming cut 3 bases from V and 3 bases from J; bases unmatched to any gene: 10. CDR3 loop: CASSANPGQGHYEQYF. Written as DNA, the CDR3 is TGTGCCAGCAGCGCGAACCCAGGACAGGGGCACTACGAGCAGTACTTC.

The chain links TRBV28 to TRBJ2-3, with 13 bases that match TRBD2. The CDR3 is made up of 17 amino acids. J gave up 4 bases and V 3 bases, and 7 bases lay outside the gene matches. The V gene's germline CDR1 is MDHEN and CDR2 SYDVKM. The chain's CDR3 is CASSFSTSGRLPDTQYF. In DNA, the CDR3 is TGTGCCAGCAGTTTCTCGACTAGCGGGAGGCTTCCAGATACGCAGTATTTT. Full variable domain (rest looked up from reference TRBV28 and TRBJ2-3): DVKVTQSSRYLVKRTGEKVFLECVQDMDHENMFWYRQDPGLGLRLIYFSYDVKMKEKGDIPEGYSVSREKKERFSLILESASTNQTSMYLCASSFSTSGRLPDTQYFGPGTRLTVL.

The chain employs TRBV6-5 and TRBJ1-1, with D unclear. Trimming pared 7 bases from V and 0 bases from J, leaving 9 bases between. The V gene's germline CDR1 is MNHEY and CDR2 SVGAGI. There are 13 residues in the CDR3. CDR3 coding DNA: TGTGCCAGCAAAGACGACATGAACACTGAAGCTTTCTTT. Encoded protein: CASKDDMNTEAFF.

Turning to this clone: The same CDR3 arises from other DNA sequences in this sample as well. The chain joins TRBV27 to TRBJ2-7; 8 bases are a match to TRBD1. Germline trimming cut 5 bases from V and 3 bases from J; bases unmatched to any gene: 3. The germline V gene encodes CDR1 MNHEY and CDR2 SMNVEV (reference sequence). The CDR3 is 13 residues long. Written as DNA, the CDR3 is TGTGCCAGCAGTCCTACAGGGGGCTACGAGCAGTACTTC. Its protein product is CASSPTGGYEQYF.

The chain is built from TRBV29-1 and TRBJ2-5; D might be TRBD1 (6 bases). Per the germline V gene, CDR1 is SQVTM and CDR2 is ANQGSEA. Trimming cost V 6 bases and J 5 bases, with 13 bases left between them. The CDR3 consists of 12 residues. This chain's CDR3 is CSVAQGWETQYF. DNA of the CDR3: TGCAGCGTCGCCCAGGGGTGGGAGACCCAGTACTTC.

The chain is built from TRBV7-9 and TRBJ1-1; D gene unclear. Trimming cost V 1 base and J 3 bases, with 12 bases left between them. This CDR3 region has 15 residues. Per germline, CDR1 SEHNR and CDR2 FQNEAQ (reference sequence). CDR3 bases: TGTGCCAGCAGCTTAGTAATGGCTCGGGACACTGAAGCTTTCTTT. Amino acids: CASSLVMARDTEAFF.

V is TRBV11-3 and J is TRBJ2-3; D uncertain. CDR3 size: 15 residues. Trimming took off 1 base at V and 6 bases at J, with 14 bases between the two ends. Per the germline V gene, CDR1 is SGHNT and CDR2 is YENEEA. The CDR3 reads CASSLGVGRMDTQYF. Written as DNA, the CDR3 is TGTGCCAGCAGCTTAGGGGTGGGCAGAATGGATACGCAGTATTTT.

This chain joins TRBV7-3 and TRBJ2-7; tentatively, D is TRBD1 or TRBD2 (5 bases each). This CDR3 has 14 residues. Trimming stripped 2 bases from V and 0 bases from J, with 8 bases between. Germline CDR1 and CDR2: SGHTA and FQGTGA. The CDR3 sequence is CASSLGDVSYEQYF. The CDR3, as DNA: TGTGCCAGCAGCTTAGGGGACGTCTCCTACGAGCAGTACTTC.

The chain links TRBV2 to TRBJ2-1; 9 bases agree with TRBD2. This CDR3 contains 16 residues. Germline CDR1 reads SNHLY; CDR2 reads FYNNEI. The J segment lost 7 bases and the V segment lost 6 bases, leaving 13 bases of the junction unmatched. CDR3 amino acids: CASSAFSGRPKNEQFF. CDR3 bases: TGTGCCAGCAGCGCATTCAGCGGGAGGCCGAAGAATGAGCAGTTCTTC.

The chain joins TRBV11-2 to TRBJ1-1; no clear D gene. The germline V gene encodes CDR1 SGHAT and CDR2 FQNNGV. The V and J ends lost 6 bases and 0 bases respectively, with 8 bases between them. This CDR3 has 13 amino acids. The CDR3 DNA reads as TGTGCCAGCAGGACGCCCATGAACACTGAAGCTTTCTTT. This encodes CASRTPMNTEAFF.

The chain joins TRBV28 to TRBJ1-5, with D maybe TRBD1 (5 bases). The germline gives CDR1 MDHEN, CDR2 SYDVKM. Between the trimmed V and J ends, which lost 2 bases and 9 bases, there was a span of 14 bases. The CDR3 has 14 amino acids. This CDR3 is CASSLPPGRRPQHF. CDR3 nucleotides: TGTGCCAGCAGTTTACCCCCAGGGCGGCGGCCCCAGCATTTT.

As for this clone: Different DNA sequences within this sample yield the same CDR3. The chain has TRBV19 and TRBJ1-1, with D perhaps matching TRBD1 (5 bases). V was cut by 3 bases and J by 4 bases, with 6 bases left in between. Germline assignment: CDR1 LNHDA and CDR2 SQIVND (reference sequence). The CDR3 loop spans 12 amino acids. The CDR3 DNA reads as TGTGCCAGTAGTATGGGGGGCACTGAAGCTTTCTTT. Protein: CASSMGGTEAFF.

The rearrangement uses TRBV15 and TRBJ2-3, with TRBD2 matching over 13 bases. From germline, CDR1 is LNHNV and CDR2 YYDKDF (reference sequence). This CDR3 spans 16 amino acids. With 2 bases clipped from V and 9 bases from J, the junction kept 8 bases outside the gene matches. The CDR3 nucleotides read TGTGCCACCAGCAGACCACTAGCGGGAGGGCAACGAACGCAGTATTTT. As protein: CATSRPLAGGQRTQYF.

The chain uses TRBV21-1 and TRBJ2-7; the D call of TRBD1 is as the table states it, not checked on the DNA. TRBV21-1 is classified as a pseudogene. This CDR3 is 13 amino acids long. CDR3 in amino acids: CASSSRESYEQYF. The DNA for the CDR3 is TGTGCCAGCAGCAGCAGGGAAAGCTACGAGCAGTACTTC.

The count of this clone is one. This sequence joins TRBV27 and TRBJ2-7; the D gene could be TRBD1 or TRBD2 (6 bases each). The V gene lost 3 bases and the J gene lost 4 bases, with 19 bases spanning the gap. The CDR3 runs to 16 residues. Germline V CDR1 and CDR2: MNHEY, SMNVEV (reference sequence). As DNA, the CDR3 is TGTGCCAGCAGTTTCTTCGGCGGGACAAGCCGTTACGAGCAGTACTTC. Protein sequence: CASSFFGGTSRYEQYF.

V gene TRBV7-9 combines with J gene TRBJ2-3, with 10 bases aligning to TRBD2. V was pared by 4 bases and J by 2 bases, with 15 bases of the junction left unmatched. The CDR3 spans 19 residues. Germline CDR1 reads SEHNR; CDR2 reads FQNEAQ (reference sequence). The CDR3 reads CASSYPAASGRSNTDTQYF. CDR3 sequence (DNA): TGTGCCAGCAGCTATCCTGCGGCTAGCGGGAGATCGAACACAGATACGCAGTATTTT.

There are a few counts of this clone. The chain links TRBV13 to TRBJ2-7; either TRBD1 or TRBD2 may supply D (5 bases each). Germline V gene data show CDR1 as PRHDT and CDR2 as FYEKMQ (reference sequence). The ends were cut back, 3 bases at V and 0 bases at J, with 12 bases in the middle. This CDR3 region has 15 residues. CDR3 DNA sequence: TGTGCCAGCAGCTTGGGGCGAGGGAGCTCCTACGAGCAGTACTTC. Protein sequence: CASSLGRGSSYEQYF. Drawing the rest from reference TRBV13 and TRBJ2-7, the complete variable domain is AAGVIQSPRHLIKEKRETATLKCYPIPRHDTVYWYQQGPGQDPQFLISFYEKMQSDKGSIPDRFSAQQFSDYHSELNMSSLELGDSALYFCASSLGRGSSYEQYFGPGTRLTVT.

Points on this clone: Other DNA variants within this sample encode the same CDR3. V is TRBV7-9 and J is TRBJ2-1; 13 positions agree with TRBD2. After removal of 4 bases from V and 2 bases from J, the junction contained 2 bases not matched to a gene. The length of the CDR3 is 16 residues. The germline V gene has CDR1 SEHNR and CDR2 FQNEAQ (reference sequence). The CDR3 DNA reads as TGTGCCAGCAGCTCACTAGCGGGAGGGCCCTACAATGAGCAGTTCTTC. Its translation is CASSSLAGGPYNEQFF.

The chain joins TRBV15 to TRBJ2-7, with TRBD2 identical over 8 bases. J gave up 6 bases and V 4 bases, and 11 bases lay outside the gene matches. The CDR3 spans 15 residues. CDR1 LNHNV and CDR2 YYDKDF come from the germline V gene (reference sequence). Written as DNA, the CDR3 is TGTGCCACCAGCACCCCGAGAGCGGGAGAGGGCGAGCAGTACTTC. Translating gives CATSTPRAGEGEQYF.